The rows below give T cell receptor beta chains drawn from one sample of a study of blood T cell repertoires in COVID-19. The table came from immunoSEQ multiplex PCR; TCRdb's copy has only in-frame clones and leaves some out. This table holds about 190,000 clones, approximately 86% found once. Sequencing input: PBMCs or T cells enriched from blood (not recorded which). All receptors come from a woman aged 40 to 50 in a cohort exposed to, infected with or recovered from COVID-19 (not recorded which). Each CDR3 is given with its conserved first and last residue. The order of the fields is clone size, V gene, D gene, J gene, CDR3 protein, CDR3 DNA. D genes are given only for firm matches. Size is stated for part of the rows, as once, few or many counts, or as a class when the clone is expanded.

size: .; V: TRBV15; D: .; J: TRBJ1-5; CDR3: CATSTNLGGLQPQHF; DNA: TGTGCCACCAGCACCAACCTCGGGGGGCTTCAGCCCCAGCATTTT
size: .; V: TRBV2; D: TRBD2; J: TRBJ2-3; CDR3: CASTLAGSTDTQYF; DNA: TGTGCCAGCACCTTAGCGGGGAGCACAGATACGCAGTATTTT
size: .; V: TRBV28; D: .; J: TRBJ1-1; CDR3: CASRDLNTEAFF; DNA: TGTGCCAGCAGAGACTTGAACACTGAAGCTTTCTTT
size: .; V: TRBV10-3; D: TRBD1; J: TRBJ1-2; CDR3: CAISESGTGDPYGYTF; DNA: TGTGCCATCAGTGAGTCCGGGACAGGGGACCCCTATGGCTACACCTTC
size: .; V: TRBV27; D: TRBD1; J: TRBJ2-3; CDR3: CASSSTGDADTQYF; DNA: TGTGCCAGCAGTTCGACAGGGGACGCAGATACGCAGTATTTT
size: once; V: TRBV27; D: TRBD1; J: TRBJ1-6; CDR3: CASSWGTGNSPLHF; DNA: TGTGCCAGCAGTTGGGGGACAGGGAACTCACCCCTCCACTTT
size: .; V: TRBV13; D: TRBD1; J: TRBJ1-5; CDR3: CASSLGAGGVDQPQHF; DNA: TGTGCCAGCAGCTTAGGAGCAGGGGGAGTGGATCAGCCCCAGCATTTT
size: once; V: TRBV5-1; D: TRBD2; J: TRBJ2-3; CDR3: CASSLALSGGADTQYF; DNA: TGCGCCAGCAGCTTGGCGCTCAGCGGGGGTGCAGATACGCAGTATTTT
size: .; V: TRBV27; D: TRBD1; J: TRBJ1-6; CDR3: CASSPQKGTGGSPLHF; DNA: TGTGCCAGCAGTCCACAAAAAGGGACAGGGGGCTCACCCCTCCACTTT
size: .; V: TRBV5-4; D: .; J: TRBJ1-4; CDR3: CASSLGGYDEKLFF; DNA: TGTGCCAGCAGCCTAGGGGGATATGATGAAAAACTGTTTTTT
size: .; V: TRBV11-2; D: TRBD1; J: TRBJ1-3; CDR3: CASSGWDSPSGNTIYF; DNA: TGTGCCAGCAGCGGATGGGACAGCCCCTCTGGAAACACCATATATTTT
size: .; V: TRBV7-8; D: TRBD1; J: TRBJ2-1; CDR3: CASSLGTGARNEQFF; DNA: TGTGCCAGCAGCTTAGGGACAGGGGCCCGCAATGAGCAGTTCTTC
size: .; V: TRBV5-4; D: TRBD1; J: TRBJ1-6; CDR3: CASSWDRGNSPLHF; DNA: TGTGCCAGCAGCTGGGACAGGGGAAATTCACCCCTCCACTTT
size: .; V: TRBV5-1; D: .; J: TRBJ2-7; CDR3: CASSSDGKIYEQYF; DNA: TGCGCCAGCAGCTCGGACGGGAAAATCTACGAGCAGTACTTC
size: .; V: TRBV16; D: .; J: TRBJ2-5; CDR3: CASSQWPAGETQYF; DNA: TGTGCCAGCAGCCAGTGGCCCGCTGGAGAGACCCAGTACTTC
size: .; V: TRBV28; D: .; J: TRBJ2-6; CDR3: CASRLSSGANVLTF; DNA: TGTGCCAGCCGGTTGAGCTCTGGGGCCAACGTCCTGACTTTC
size: .; V: TRBV27; D: TRBD1; J: TRBJ2-1; CDR3: CASSSGQGLREQFF; DNA: TGTGCCAGCAGCTCCGGACAGGGGTTGCGTGAGCAGTTCTTC
size: .; V: TRBV11-2; D: .; J: TRBJ2-7; CDR3: CASSETNKEQYF; DNA: TGTGCCAGCAGCGAAACTAATAAAGAGCAGTACTTC
size: once; V: TRBV5-5; D: TRBD1; J: TRBJ2-2; CDR3: CASSRDRVNTGELFF; DNA: TGTGCCAGCAGCAGGGACAGGGTTAACACCGGGGAGCTGTTTTTT
size: .; V: TRBV7-8; D: .; J: TRBJ2-7; CDR3: CASSLAGAYSYEQYF; DNA: TGTGCCAGCAGCTTAGCGGGAGCGTACTCCTACGAGCAGTACTTC
size: .; V: TRBV10-2; D: TRBD1; J: TRBJ1-1; CDR3: CAIRQGTVNTEAFF; DNA: TGCGCCATCCGACAGGGTACGGTGAACACTGAAGCTTTCTTT
size: .; V: TRBV4-3; D: TRBD2; J: TRBJ2-7; CDR3: CASSHERETVYEQYF; DNA: TGCGCCAGCAGCCACGAGCGGGAGACGGTCTACGAGCAGTACTTC
size: .; V: TRBV9; D: TRBD1; J: TRBJ2-7; CDR3: CASSVHQGTGEQYF; DNA: TGTGCCAGCAGTGTACATCAAGGGACAGGAGAGCAGTACTTC
size: .; V: TRBV7-9; D: TRBD1; J: TRBJ2-7; CDR3: CASSLRDSSYEQYF; DNA: TGTGCCAGCAGCCTTCGGGACAGCTCCTACGAGCAGTACTTC
size: .; V: TRBV1; D: .; J: TRBJ2-1; CDR3: CTSSQVPGLAGDPYNEQFF; DNA: TGCACCAGCAGCCAAGTCCCGGGACTAGCGGGAGACCCCTACAATGAGCAGTTCTTC
size: .; V: TRBV27; D: .; J: TRBJ1-4; CDR3: CATTRGSGEKLFF; DNA: TGTGCCACCACACGAGGCTCGGGGGAAAAACTGTTTTTT
size: .; V: TRBV11-2; D: TRBD1; J: TRBJ1-1; CDR3: CASSPYRGRNTEAFF; DNA: TGTGCCAGCAGCCCCTACAGGGGGAGGAACACTGAAGCTTTCTTT
size: .; V: TRBV9; D: .; J: TRBJ1-5; CDR3: CASSVGGLNQPQHF; DNA: TGTGCCAGCAGCGTAGGGGGGCTCAATCAGCCCCAGCATTTT
size: .; V: TRBV5-6; D: TRBD1; J: TRBJ1-2; CDR3: CASSGPDRVYGYTF; DNA: TGTGCCAGCAGCGGACCGGACAGGGTCTATGGCTACACCTTC
size: .; V: TRBV5-6; D: TRBD1; J: TRBJ2-1; CDR3: CASIPNRDRRVHEQFF; DNA: TGTGCCAGCATACCCAACCGGGACAGGCGGGTCCATGAGCAGTTCTTC
size: once; V: TRBV3-1/TRBV3-2; D: .; J: TRBJ1-2; CDR3: CASSPVGLEDGYTF; DNA: TGTGCCAGCAGCCCAGTGGGACTTGAGGATGGCTACACCTTC
size: .; V: TRBV7-2; D: .; J: TRBJ1-1; CDR3: CASSMDSRNTEAFF; DNA: TGTGCCAGCAGCATGGACTCCCGGAACACTGAAGCTTTCTTT
size: once; V: TRBV5-6; D: .; J: TRBJ2-7; CDR3: CASSPLSSYEQYF; DNA: TGTGCCAGCAGCCCCTTGAGCTCCTACGAGCAGTACTTC
size: .; V: TRBV27; D: .; J: TRBJ1-2; CDR3: CASSKGGGSYGYTF; DNA: TGTGCCAGCAGTAAAGGGGGGGGCTCCTATGGCTACACCTTC
size: once; V: TRBV6-4; D: .; J: TRBJ2-3; CDR3: CASSDFYLRDSTDTQYF; DNA: TGTGCCAGCAGTGACTTTTATCTCCGGGACTCCACAGATACGCAGTATTTT
size: .; V: TRBV6-5; D: .; J: TRBJ1-2; CDR3: CASYSGGGYTF; DNA: TGTGCCAGCTACTCCGGGGGTGGCTACACCTTC
size: .; V: TRBV7-8; D: TRBD2; J: TRBJ2-3; CDR3: CASSLARLAGTYTQYF; DNA: TGTGCCAGCAGCTTAGCGCGCCTAGCGGGGACGTATACGCAGTATTTT
size: .; V: TRBV25-1; D: .; J: TRBJ1-2; CDR3: CASSLQGNYGYTF; DNA: TGTGCCAGCAGTCTACAGGGAAACTATGGCTACACCTTC
size: .; V: TRBV3-1/TRBV3-2; D: TRBD1; J: TRBJ2-5; CDR3: CASSPPGQGGETQYF; DNA: TGTGCCAGCAGCCCCCCGGGACAGGGGGGTGAGACCCAGTACTTC
size: .; V: TRBV9; D: TRBD1; J: TRBJ1-4; CDR3: CASSVSGTGIEKLFF; DNA: TGTGCCAGCAGCGTCTCCGGGACAGGGATTGAAAAACTGTTTTTT
size: .; V: TRBV13; D: TRBD2; J: TRBJ2-3; CDR3: CASSPGLAEGDTQYF; DNA: TGTGCCAGCAGCCCAGGACTAGCGGAGGGGGATACGCAGTATTTT
size: .; V: TRBV4-1; D: TRBD1; J: TRBJ2-7; CDR3: CASSHESGQAIYEQYF; DNA: TGCGCCAGCAGCCATGAGTCGGGACAGGCTATCTACGAGCAGTACTTC
size: .; V: TRBV5-1; D: .; J: TRBJ1-1; CDR3: CASSLYSGESTEAFF; DNA: TGCGCCAGCAGCTTGTATTCAGGGGAGAGCACTGAAGCTTTCTTT
size: .; V: TRBV5-6; D: .; J: TRBJ1-1; CDR3: CASSLFTGEAFF; DNA: TGTGCCAGCAGCTTGTTTACAGGTGAAGCTTTCTTT
size: .; V: TRBV4-3; D: .; J: TRBJ2-4; CDR3: CASSQFLRTIQYF; DNA: TGCGCCAGCAGCCAATTTCTCCGTACTATTCAGTACTTC
size: .; V: TRBV6-2/TRBV6-3; D: TRBD2; J: TRBJ2-7; CDR3: CASSYSILAGDEQYF; DNA: TGTGCCAGCAGTTACTCGATACTAGCGGGTGACGAGCAGTACTTC
size: .; V: TRBV9; D: TRBD2; J: TRBJ2-7; CDR3: CASSVVGGSDEQYF; DNA: TGTGCCAGCAGCGTAGTAGGCGGGAGCGACGAGCAGTACTTC
size: once; V: TRBV19; D: .; J: TRBJ1-6; CDR3: CASTSRGGGNSPLHF; DNA: TGTGCCAGTACCTCGAGGGGGGGCGGGAATTCACCCCTCCACTTT
size: once; V: TRBV7-9; D: .; J: TRBJ1-4; CDR3: CASSYQMEKLFF; DNA: TGTGCCAGCAGCTACCAGATGGAAAAACTGTTTTTT
size: .; V: TRBV2; D: .; J: TRBJ1-2; CDR3: CASSPDSNYGYTF; DNA: TGTGCCAGCAGTCCGGACAGCAACTATGGCTACACCTTC
size: once; V: TRBV4-1; D: .; J: TRBJ1-3; CDR3: CASSQVAGTGNTIYF; DNA: TGCGCCAGCAGCCAAGTGGCAGGGACTGGAAACACCATATATTTT
size: .; V: TRBV7-2; D: TRBD2; J: TRBJ2-7; CDR3: CASSSILAGSYEQYF; DNA: TGTGCCAGCAGCTCTATTCTAGCGGGATCCTACGAGCAGTACTTC
size: .; V: TRBV29-1; D: TRBD1; J: TRBJ1-2; CDR3: CSVEGVGRGRQGYTF; DNA: TGCAGCGTTGAAGGAGTTGGCAGGGGGCGACAGGGCTACACCTTC
size: .; V: TRBV7-9; D: TRBD2; J: TRBJ2-2; CDR3: CASSLRVASGKPTGELFF; DNA: TGTGCCAGCAGCTTAAGGGTGGCTAGCGGGAAACCCACCGGGGAGCTGTTTTTT
size: .; V: TRBV5-1; D: .; J: TRBJ1-2; CDR3: CASSLFGRGSEGYGYTF; DNA: TGCGCCAGCAGCTTGTTTGGACGTGGGTCGGAGGGCTATGGCTACACCTTC
size: .; V: TRBV10-1; D: .; J: TRBJ1-5; CDR3: CASSEQGNQPQHF; DNA: TGCGCCAGCAGTGAGCAGGGGAATCAGCCCCAGCATTTT
size: .; V: TRBV14; D: .; J: TRBJ1-3; CDR3: CASSPGTAGNTIYF; DNA: TGTGCCAGCAGCCCTGGGACTGCTGGGAACACCATATATTTT